This T cell receptor beta chain comes out of a study of blood T cell repertoires in COVID-19. Turning to the study itself: Sites across the United States, Italy and Spain contributed samples from acute and convalescent COVID-19.

V was pared by 5 bases and J by 6 bases, with 6 bases of the junction left unmatched. Germline V gene lookup returns CDR1 LNHDA and CDR2 SQIVND (reference sequence). This CDR3 comprises 15 residues. This clone has only one observation. Study processing details: Amplification from reference gene primers served as the basis for estimated nucleated cell counts. TCRdb keeps only in-frame clones here, not all; method: immunoSEQ multiplex PCR. That table furnishes V, J and clone size, whereas the DNA furnished D and trimming. The repertoire has about 150,000 clones, approximately 90% of them found once; the top ten carry 2% to 2.5%.

The source material was peripheral blood. The receptor's source is a man aged 45 to 65 who had recovered from COVID-19. The chain has TRBV19 and TRBJ2-1; 11 positions match TRBD2. The CDR3 loop reads CASSQTSGRGNEQFF. In DNA form, the CDR3 reads TGTGCCAGTAGTCAAACTAGCGGGAGAGGCAATGAGCAGTTCTTC.